The T cell receptor (beta chain) described here comes from a study of early T cells in non-severe SARS-CoV-2 infection. Study-wide background: With bulk RNA from unsorted whole blood as input, sequencing yielded unpaired chains.

Study-wide points: VDJdb-based annotation leaned toward anti-spike CD8 responses and missed private and CD4 specificities.

Individual cDNA molecules carried attached unique molecular identifiers. TCRdb fed the 5' RACE reads into MiXCR, producing one record per CDR3 protein. The sample has approximately 70,000 distinct CDR3 sequences, about 11% seen once. In the case of this clonotype: The antigen is not known.

This CDR3 comprises 15 residues. Germline assignment: CDR1 SGHKS and CDR2 YYEKEE (reference sequence). The V end was cut by 0 bases, the J end by 6 bases, with 13 bases between. Sequenced input: whole blood. The clonotype originates from an adult who was a healthcare worker with PCR-confirmed SARS-CoV-2 infection or an uninfected control (not recorded which). This chain joins TRBV5-5 and TRBJ2-4, with no clear D. The CDR3, as DNA: TGTGCCAGCAGCTTGGGGGTATTAGCTGGAAACATTCAGTACTTC. This translates into CASSLGVLAGNIQYF.